These 22 T cell receptor beta chains were sequenced from one sample in a study of post-analysis software for immune sequencing data. The authors incorporated unique molecular identifiers into the TCR beta cDNA libraries. TCRdb independently ran MiXCR on the PCR reads; one entry per CDR3 protein. The sample lists some 800,000 distinct CDR3 sequences, around 42% seen once, with roughly 4.5% in the top ten. Their antigen targets remain unknown. Broader study findings: Patients had higher frequencies than controls of roughly five TRBV segments, including TRBV5-6, TRBV5-1 and TRBV20-1.

The sequenced sample consisted of blood. The receptors were gathered from a girl aged 5-17 years with multiple sclerosis.

A remark on this clonotype: Because it lacks the conserved phenylalanine or tryptophan at the end, this CDR3 is likely a read error. This chain joins TRBV20-1 and TRBJ2-4, with a possible D match to TRBD2 (6 bases). The end of the DNA is better explained by TRBJ2-7, so the J call may be wrong. The CDR3 extends over 15 amino acids. The germline CDR1 and CDR2 sequences are DFQATT and SNEGSKA (reference sequence). CDR3 sequence: CSAWDSPNFPYEQYS. In DNA form, the CDR3 reads TGCAGTGCTTGGGACTCACCCAACTTCCCCTACGAGCAGTACTCC.

This clonotype was seen more than once but under ten times. The V gene is TRBV7-9, the J gene TRBJ2-4, with D possibly matching TRBD2 (5 bases). The CDR3 is 15 amino acids. Germline loops: CDR1 SEHNR, CDR2 FQNEAQ (reference sequence). Trimming took off 5 bases at V and 8 bases at J, with 19 bases between the two ends. CDR3 sequence reads: CASSLVGETTDIQYF. For the CDR3, the DNA is TGTGCCAGCAGCCTCGTCGGGGAAACGACGGACATTCAGTACTTC. Supplemented by reference TRBV7-9 and TRBJ2-4, the full variable domain reads DTGVSQNPRHKITKRGQNVTFRCDPISEHNRLYWYRQTLGQGPEFLTYFQNEAQLEKSRLLSDRFSAERPKGSFSTLEIQRTEQGDSAMYLCASSLVGETTDIQYFGAGTRLSVL.

This clonotype was seen a handful of times. This chain links TRBV7-9 with TRBJ2-7, with 7 nucleotides matching TRBD1. TRBJ2-5 explains the end of the DNA better; the J call may be wrong. The CDR3 is 13 amino acids. Germline V gene sequence: CDR1 SEHNR, CDR2 FQNEAQ (reference sequence). DNA for the CDR3: TGTGCCAGCAGCTTACGGGACAGCCAGACCCAGTACTTC. It encodes CASSLRDSQTQYF.

This clonotype has more than one count but fewer than ten. Germline and junction disagree at one end, which may indicate a read error. V and J are TRBV28 and TRBJ2-6; maybe TRBD1 (5 bases). Germline CDR1 and CDR2: MDHEN and SYDVKM. The CDR3 has 16 residues. As DNA, the CDR3 is TGTGCCAGCAGTTTACTGGGGATCTCTGGGGCCAACGTCCCGACTTTC. Translated: CASSLLGISGANVPTF. The whole variable domain, filled in from reference TRBV28 and TRBJ2-6, reads DVKVTQSSRYLVKRTGEKVFLECVQDMDHENMFWYRQDPGLGLRLIYFSYDVKMKEKGDIPEGYSVSREKKERFSLILESASTNQTSMYLCASSLLGISGANVPTFGAGSRLTVL.

This clonotype came up a few times. This chain connects TRBV12-3 or TRBV12-4 to TRBJ2-4, with a possible D match to TRBD2 (5 bases). V lost 6 bases and J lost 1, with 13 bases in between. This CDR3 spans 15 amino acids. Here the CDR3 reads CASSPQLGAKNIQYF. The CDR3 nucleotides are TGTGCCAGCAGCCCCCAACTAGGGGCCAAAAACATTCAGTACTTC.

This clonotype was seen only a few times. This chain links TRBV20-1 with TRBJ2-7; TRBD2 agrees at 10 bases. Germline trimming cut 0 bases from V and 2 bases from J; bases unmatched to any gene: 7. CDR1 and CDR2 from the germline V gene are DFQATT and SNEGSKA (reference sequence). There are 16 residues in the CDR3. CDR3 loop: CSARDLAGVDTYEQYF. CDR3 nucleotides: TGCAGTGCTAGAGACCTAGCGGGAGTGGACACCTACGAGCAGTACTTC.

The chain carries TRBV11-1 and TRBJ2-5; 8 bases match TRBD1. CDR1 SGHAT and CDR2 FQDESV come from the germline V gene (reference sequence). With 5 bases clipped from V and 6 bases from J, the junction kept 8 bases outside the gene matches. The CDR3 has 14 residues. The CDR3 bases are TGTGCCAGCAGCCCAGACAGGGGCGGAAAGACCCAGTACTTC. This encodes CASSPDRGGKTQYF. Together with reference TRBV11-1 and TRBJ2-5, the CDR3 gives the full variable domain: EAEVAQSPRYKITEKSQAVAFWCDPISGHATLYWYRQILGQGPELLVQFQDESVVDDSQLPKDRFSAERLKGVDSTLKIQPAELGDSAMYLCASSPDRGGKTQYFGPGTRLLVL.

This clonotype showed up just a few times. The chain is built from TRBV15 and TRBJ2-1, with 11 bases lining up with TRBD2. J lost 0 bases, V lost 5 bases, and 6 bases had no gene match. Looked up from germline, CDR1 is LNHNV and CDR2 is YYDKDF (reference sequence). This CDR3 comprises 17 residues. The CDR3 here is CATSGTSGTSSYNEQFF. CDR3 coding DNA: TGTGCCACCAGCGGGACTAGCGGCACGAGCTCCTACAATGAGCAGTTCTTC.

The chain carries TRBV18 and TRBJ2-1; the D gene is possibly TRBD1 (6 bases). Between the trimmed V and J ends, which lost 4 bases and 5 bases, there was a span of 15 bases. The CDR3 is 15 residues long. Germline CDR1 and CDR2: KGHSH and LQKENI. DNA for the CDR3: TGTGCCAGCTCACTCCAGGGGAAGGACAACAATGAGCAGTTCTTC. The encoded protein is CASSLQGKDNNEQFF.

J is TRBJ1-2 and V is TRBV4-3, with TRBD1 matching 7 bases. The CDR3 is 15 amino acids. V lost 4 bases to trimming and J lost 1 base; unmatched junction nucleotides: 6. Looked up from germline, CDR1 is LGHNA and CDR2 is YSLEER. The CDR3 loop reads CASSPDRAGNYGYTF. CDR3 nucleotide sequence: TGCGCCAGCAGCCCCGACAGGGCCGGTAACTATGGCTACACCTTC.

The genes are TRBV10-3 and TRBJ2-1; 12 nucleotides align to TRBD1. Germline loops: CDR1 ENHRY, CDR2 SYGVKD. This CDR3 is 17 amino acids long. V trimming: 2 bases; J trimming: 7 bases; junction bases outside the gene matches: 9. CDR3 nucleotide sequence: TGTGCCATCAGTGAGGCTAGGGGGACAGGGGGCAGGAATGAGCAGTTCTTC. Its protein is CAISEARGTGGRNEQFF.

The chain couples TRBV9 to TRBJ2-1; D not certain. The V gene's germline CDR1 is SGDLS and CDR2 YYNGEE. V was pared by 7 bases and J by 6 bases, with 8 bases between. CDR3 length: 11 residues. The CDR3 nucleotides are TGTGCCAGCGGAGTTACCAATGAGCAGTTCTTC. This gives the protein CASGVTNEQFF.

This clonotype has more than one count but fewer than ten. The chain links TRBV10-3 to TRBJ1-2; TRBD1 matches 7 bases. V was clipped by 2 bases and J by 3 bases; unmatched bases: 9. The CDR3 runs to 16 residues. The V gene's germline CDR1 is ENHRY and CDR2 SYGVKD. In DNA, the CDR3 is TGTGCCATCAGTGAGGACAGGGAGCGTGGATACTATGGCTACACCTTC. Its translation is CAISEDRERGYYGYTF.

This chain joins TRBV5-4 and TRBJ2-7; 11 nucleotides match TRBD2. The CDR3 has 16 amino acids. V lost 4 bases to trimming and J lost 3 bases; unmatched junction nucleotides: 9. The germline V gene has CDR1 SGHNT and CDR2 YYREEE (reference sequence). CDR3 sequence reads: CASSPGSTSGDYEQYF. CDR3 in DNA: TGTGCCAGCAGCCCGGGATCGACTAGCGGGGACTACGAGCAGTACTTC.

This clonotype appeared a few times. The chain links TRBV7-9 to TRBJ2-3, with 9 positions matching TRBD1. The V and J ends lost 8 bases and 2 bases, in that order; junction bases with no gene match: 14. This CDR3 is built from 17 residues. Germline CDR1 reads SEHNR; CDR2 reads FQNEAQ (reference sequence). The CDR3 DNA is TGTGCCAGCTATCACTCATCCCGGGACAGGGTCACAGATACGCAGTATTTT. It encodes CASYHSSRDRVTDTQYF.

There are a few counts of this clonotype. This chain uses TRBV11-2 with TRBJ1-2; D might be TRBD1 (6 bases). The CDR3 loop spans 13 amino acids. With 5 bases removed from V and 8 bases from J, the gap between germline ends came to 15 bases. Germline assignment: CDR1 SGHAT and CDR2 FQNNGV. CDR3 loop: CASSPDSRGGYTF. The DNA for the CDR3 is TGTGCCAGCAGCCCGGACAGCCGCGGAGGCTACACCTTC.

This clonotype was found a few times. This sequence joins TRBV3-1 and TRBJ2-7; D call uncertain. The CDR3 has 15 amino acids. From germline, CDR1 is LGHDT and CDR2 YNNKEL (reference sequence). The V end lost 0 bases, the J end lost 2 bases, and 11 bases lay between the germline ends. The CDR3 protein is CASSQDFGSPYEQYF. DNA for the CDR3: TGTGCCAGCAGCCAAGATTTCGGCTCTCCCTACGAGCAGTACTTC.

This CDR3 is CSHTGVSRTEAFF. DNA of the CDR3: TGCAGCCATACAGGGGTTTCGCGCACTGAAGCTTTCTTT. The V call is TRBV29-1, the J call TRBJ1-1, with 7 bases lining up with TRBD1. The germline V gene encodes CDR1 SQVTM and CDR2 ANQGSEA. This CDR3 region has 13 residues. The J segment lost 4 bases and the V segment lost 8 bases, leaving 10 bases of the junction unmatched. The whole variable domain, filled in from reference TRBV29-1 and TRBJ1-1, reads SAVISQKPSRDICQRGTSLTIQCQVDSQVTMMFWYRQQPGQSLTLIATANQGSEATYESGFVIDKFPISRPNLTFSTLTVSNMSPEDSSIYLCSHTGVSRTEAFFGQGTRLTVV.

The chain combines TRBV5-1 with TRBJ2-4; D perhaps matches TRBD2 (5 bases). The V end lost 1 base, the J end lost 2 bases, and 10 bases lay between the germline ends. CDR1 is SGHRS, CDR2 YFSETQ, per germline. This CDR3 comprises 15 residues. CDR3 bases: TGCGCCAGCAGCTTGCGGGATGGATCCAAAAACATTCAGTACTTC. This translates into CASSLRDGSKNIQYF.

This rearrangement joins TRBV27 to TRBJ2-5, with unresolved D. The DNA end is more similar to TRBJ2-7, so the J call may be wrong. Germline V gene lookup returns CDR1 MNHEY and CDR2 SMNVEV (reference sequence). This CDR3 region has 13 residues. CDR3 nucleotides: TGTGCCAGCAGTTTTGGGCTGGACGGCGAGCAGTACTTC. This translates into CASSFGLDGEQYF.

This clonotype is a singleton in its sample. As the CDR3 is not closed by the conserved phenylalanine or tryptophan, this likely results from a read error. The chain couples TRBV12-3 or TRBV12-4 to TRBJ2-5; weak D call: TRBD1 (5 bases). Matching the DNA end better, TRBJ2-7 makes the J call doubtful. CDR3 length equals 16 residues. The CDR3 reads CASSPGRGSRSYEQYL. The CDR3 nucleotides are TGTGCCAGCAGTCCAGGGCGCGGCAGTAGGTCCTACGAGCAGTACCTC.

The V and J genes are TRBV27 and TRBJ2-1, with D perhaps given as TRBD1 or TRBD2 (5 bases each). This CDR3 has 17 amino acids. Germline values: CDR1 MNHEY, CDR2 SMNVEV (reference sequence). V lost 3 bases and J 5 bases, leaving 20 bases between the germline ends. CDR3 sequence (DNA): TGTGCCAGCAGTTTGTGGACTGGGGCGGTTGGAAACAATGAGCAGTTCTTC. Translated, it gives CASSLWTGAVGNNEQFF.